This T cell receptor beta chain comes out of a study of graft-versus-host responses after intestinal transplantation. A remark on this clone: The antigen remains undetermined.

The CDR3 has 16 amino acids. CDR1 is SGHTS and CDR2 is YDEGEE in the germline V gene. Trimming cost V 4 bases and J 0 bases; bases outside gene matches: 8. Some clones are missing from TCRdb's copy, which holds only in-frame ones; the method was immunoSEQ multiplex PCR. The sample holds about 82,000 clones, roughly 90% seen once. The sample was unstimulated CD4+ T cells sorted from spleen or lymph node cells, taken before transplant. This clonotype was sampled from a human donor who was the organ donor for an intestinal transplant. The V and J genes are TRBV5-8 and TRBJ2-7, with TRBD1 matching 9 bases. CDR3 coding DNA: TGTGCCAGCAGCACCGGGACAGGGCCTTCCTCCTACGAGCAGTACTTC. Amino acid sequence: CASSTGTGPSSYEQYF.